This T cell receptor beta chain stems from a study of cytomegalovirus exposure and HLA in healthy donors. Amplification used 60 Vbeta primers and 13 Jbeta primers. TCRdb keeps only in-frame clones here, not all; method: immunoSEQ multiplex PCR. Here the sample spans about 140,000 clones, roughly 65% being singletons. CDR3 size: 15 residues. Germline CDR1 is SGHRS and CDR2 is YFSETQ. Trimming shortened V by 6 bases and J by 0 bases, and 13 bases separated the two germline ends. Sequencing was performed on PBMCs. The clonotype was recovered from a woman in her thirties in good health and CMV-seronegative. This sequence joins TRBV5-1 and TRBJ2-1; a weak D match, TRBD2 (5 bases). The CDR3 DNA reads TGCGCCAGCAAGGAAGCGGTTAGCTCCTACAATGAGCAGTTCTTC. The encoded protein is CASKEAVSSYNEQFF.